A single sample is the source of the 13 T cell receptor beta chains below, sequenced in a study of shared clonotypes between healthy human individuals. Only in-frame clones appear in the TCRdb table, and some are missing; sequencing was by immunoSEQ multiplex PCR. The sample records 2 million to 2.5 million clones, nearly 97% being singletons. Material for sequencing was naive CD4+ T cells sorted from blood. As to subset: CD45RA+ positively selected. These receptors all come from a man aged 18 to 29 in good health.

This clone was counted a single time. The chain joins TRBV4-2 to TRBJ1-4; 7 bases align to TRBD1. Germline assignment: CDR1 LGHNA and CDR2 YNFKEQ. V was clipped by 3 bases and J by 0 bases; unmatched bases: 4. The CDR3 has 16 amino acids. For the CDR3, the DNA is TGTGCCAGCAGCCAGCCTCAGGGGGCAACTAATGAAAAACTGTTTTTT. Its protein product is CASSQPQGATNEKLFF.

The CDR3 DNA is TGTGCCAGCAGCCTTAGACAGGGGGCGAACGGGGAGCTGTTTTTT. As protein: CASSLRQGANGELFF. The chain joins TRBV7-2 to TRBJ2-2, with 10 nucleotides matching TRBD1. Trimming removed 5 bases from V and 7 bases from J; junction bases left unmatched: 7. The CDR3 loop spans 15 amino acids. The germline V gene has CDR1 SGHTA and CDR2 FQGNSA.

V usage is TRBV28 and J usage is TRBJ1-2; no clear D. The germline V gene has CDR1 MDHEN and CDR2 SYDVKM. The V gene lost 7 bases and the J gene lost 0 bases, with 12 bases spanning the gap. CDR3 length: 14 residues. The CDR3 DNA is TGTGCCAGCACCGAGGCCCGAGCTAACTATGGCTACACCTTC. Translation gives CASTEARANYGYTF.

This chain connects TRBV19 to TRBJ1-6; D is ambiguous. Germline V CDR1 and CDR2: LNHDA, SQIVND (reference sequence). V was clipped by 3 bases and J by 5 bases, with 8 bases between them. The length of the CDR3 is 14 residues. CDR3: CASSIFGNNSPLHF. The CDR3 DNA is TGTGCCAGTAGTATTTTTGGGAATAATTCACCCCTCCACTTT.

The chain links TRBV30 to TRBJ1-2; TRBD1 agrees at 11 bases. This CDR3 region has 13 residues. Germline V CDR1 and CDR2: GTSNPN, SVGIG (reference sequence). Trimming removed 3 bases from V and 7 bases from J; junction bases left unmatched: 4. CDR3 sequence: CAWSPDRGLGYTF. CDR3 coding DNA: TGTGCCTGGAGCCCGGACAGGGGGCTTGGCTACACCTTC.

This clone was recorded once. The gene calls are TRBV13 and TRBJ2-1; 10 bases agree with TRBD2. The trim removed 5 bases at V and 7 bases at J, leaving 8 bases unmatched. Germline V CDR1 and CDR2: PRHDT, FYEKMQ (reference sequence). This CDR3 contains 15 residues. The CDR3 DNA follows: TGTGCCAGCAGCACCAGTCTAGCGGGGGTAAATGAGCAGTTCTTC. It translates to CASSTSLAGVNEQFF. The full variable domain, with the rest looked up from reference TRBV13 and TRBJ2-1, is AAGVIQSPRHLIKEKRETATLKCYPIPRHDTVYWYQQGPGQDPQFLISFYEKMQSDKGSIPDRFSAQQFSDYHSELNMSSLELGDSALYFCASSTSLAGVNEQFFGPGTRLTVL.

CDR3 amino acids: CASSDEWGAFF. The CDR3 nucleotides are TGTGCCAGCAGTGATGAGTGGGGAGCTTTCTTT. The chain uses TRBV2 and TRBJ1-1; D not resolved. The germline V and J ends were trimmed by 3 bases and 10 bases, with 9 bases remaining between them. Germline V lookup: CDR1 SNHLY, CDR2 FYNNEI. CDR3 length: 11 amino acids.

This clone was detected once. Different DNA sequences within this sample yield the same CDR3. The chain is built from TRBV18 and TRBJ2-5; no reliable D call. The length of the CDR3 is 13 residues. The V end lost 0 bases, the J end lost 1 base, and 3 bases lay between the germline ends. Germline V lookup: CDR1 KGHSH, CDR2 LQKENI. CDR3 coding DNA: TGTGCCAGCTCACCACCGGCCCAAGAGACCCAGTACTTC. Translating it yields CASSPPAQETQYF.

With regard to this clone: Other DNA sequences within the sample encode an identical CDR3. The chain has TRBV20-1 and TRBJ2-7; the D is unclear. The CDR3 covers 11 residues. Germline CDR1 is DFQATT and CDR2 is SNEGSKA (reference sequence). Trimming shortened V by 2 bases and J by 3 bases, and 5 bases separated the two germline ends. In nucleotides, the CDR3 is TGCAGTGCTAGATACAGCTACGAGCAGTACTTC. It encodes CSARYSYEQYF.

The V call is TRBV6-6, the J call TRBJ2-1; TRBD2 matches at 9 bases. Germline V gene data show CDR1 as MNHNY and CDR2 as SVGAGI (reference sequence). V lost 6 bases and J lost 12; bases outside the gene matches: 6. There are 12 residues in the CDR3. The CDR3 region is CASSKGTSLQFF. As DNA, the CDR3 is TGTGCCAGCAGCAAAGGGACTAGCCTGCAGTTCTTC.

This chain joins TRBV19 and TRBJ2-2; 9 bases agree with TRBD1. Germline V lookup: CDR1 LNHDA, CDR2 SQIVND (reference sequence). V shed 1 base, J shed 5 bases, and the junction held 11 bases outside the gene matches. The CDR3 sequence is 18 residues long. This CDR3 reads CASSIGDRVSARTGELFF. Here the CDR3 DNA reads TGTGCCAGTAGTATAGGGGACAGGGTATCAGCGAGGACCGGGGAGCTGTTTTTT.

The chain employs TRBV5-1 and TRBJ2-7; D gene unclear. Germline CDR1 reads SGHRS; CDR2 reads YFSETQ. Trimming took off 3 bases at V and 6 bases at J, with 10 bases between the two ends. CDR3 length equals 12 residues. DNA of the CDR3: TGCGCCAGCAGCTATGATCCGGGCGAGCAGTACTTC. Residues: CASSYDPGEQYF. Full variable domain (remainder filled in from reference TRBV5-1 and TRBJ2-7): KAGVTQTPRYLIKTRGQQVTLSCSPISGHRSVSWYQQTPGQGLQFLFEYFSETQRNKGNFPGRFSGRQFSNSRSEMNVSTLELGDSALYLCASSYDPGEQYFGPGTRLTVT.

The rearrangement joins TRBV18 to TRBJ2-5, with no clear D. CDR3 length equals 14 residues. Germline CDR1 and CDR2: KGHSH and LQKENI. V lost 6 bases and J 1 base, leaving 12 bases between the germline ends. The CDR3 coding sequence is TGTGCCAGCTCGCCCTTAGACGTCCAAGAGACCCAGTACTTC. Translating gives CASSPLDVQETQYF. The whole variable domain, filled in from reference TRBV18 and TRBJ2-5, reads NAGVMQNPRHLVRRRGQEARLRCSPMKGHSHVYWYRQLPEEGLKFMVYLQKENIIDESGMPKERFSAEFPKEGPSILRIQQVVRGDSAAYFCASSPLDVQETQYFGPGTRLLVL.